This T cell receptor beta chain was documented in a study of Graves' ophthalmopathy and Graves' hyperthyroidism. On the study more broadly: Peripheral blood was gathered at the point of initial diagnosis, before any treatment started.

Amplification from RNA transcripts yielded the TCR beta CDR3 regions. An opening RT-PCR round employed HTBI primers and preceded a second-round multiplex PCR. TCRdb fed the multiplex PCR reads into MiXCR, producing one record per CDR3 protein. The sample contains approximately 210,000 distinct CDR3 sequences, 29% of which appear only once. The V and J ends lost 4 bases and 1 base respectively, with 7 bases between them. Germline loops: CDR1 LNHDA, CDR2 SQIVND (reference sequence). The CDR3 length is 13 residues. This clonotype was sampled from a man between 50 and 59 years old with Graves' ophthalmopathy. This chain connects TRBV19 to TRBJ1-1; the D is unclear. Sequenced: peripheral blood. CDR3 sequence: CASSTTTNTEAFF. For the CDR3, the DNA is TGTGCCAGTAGTACTACTACGAACACTGAAGCTTTCTTT. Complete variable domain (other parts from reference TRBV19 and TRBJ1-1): DGGITQSPKYLFRKEGQNVTLSCEQNLNHDAMYWYRQDPGQGLRLIYYSQIVNDFQKGDIAEGYSVSREKKESFPLTVTSAQKNPTAFYLCASSTTTNTEAFFGQGTRLTVV.